What follows are 25 T cell receptor beta chains derived from one specimen sequenced in a study of human thymus T cells. Thymic resections from corrective heart surgery supplied the tissue. Profiled with immunoSEQ multiplex PCR; TCRdb holds only in-frame clones, not every one. The sample holds about 78,000 clones, approximately 96% seen once. Material for sequencing was thymus tissue. All receptors come from a boy less than two years old with a congenital heart defect but otherwise immunologically healthy.

This clone was counted a single time. V usage is TRBV5-5 and J usage is TRBJ2-7; D perhaps matches TRBD1 (6 bases). Germline V gives CDR1 SGHKS, CDR2 YYEKEE (reference sequence). The CDR3 totals 14 residues. Trimming removed 1 base from V and 3 bases from J, with 11 bases in between. The CDR3 is CASSLRTALYEQYF. In nucleotides, the CDR3 is TGTGCCAGCAGCTTGAGGACAGCCCTCTACGAGCAGTACTTC.

The chain links TRBV18 to TRBJ2-6; D perhaps matches TRBD1 (5 bases). Trimming shortened V by 2 bases and J by 4 bases, and 21 bases separated the two germline ends. Germline-derived CDR1 and CDR2 are KGHSH and LQKENI. This CDR3 contains 19 residues. The CDR3 is CASSPGRQGPRKGANVLTF. The CDR3 region has the DNA TGTGCCAGCTCACCAGGTCGGCAGGGCCCTAGGAAGGGGGCCAACGTCCTGACTTTC.

A single count supports this clone. The V and J genes are TRBV30 and TRBJ1-5; no firm D call. CDR1 is GTSNPN and CDR2 is SVGIG in the germline V gene (reference sequence). Trimming removed 0 bases from V and 0 bases from J, with 12 bases in between. This CDR3 is built from 16 residues. Here the CDR3 reads CAWSVFGQYSNQPQHF. The CDR3 nucleotides are TGTGCCTGGAGTGTTTTCGGCCAGTATAGCAATCAGCCCCAGCATTTT.

The rearrangement joins TRBV2 to TRBJ1-1; no definite D call. The germline V gene encodes CDR1 SNHLY and CDR2 FYNNEI. Trimming cost V 5 bases and J 1 base, with 8 bases left between them. The CDR3 runs 13 residues. CDR3 in amino acids: CASSLNKNTEAFF. CDR3 in DNA: TGTGCCAGCAGTCTAAACAAGAACACTGAAGCTTTCTTT.

The CDR3 DNA follows: TGCAGCGTTGAAGGGCTAGCGGGGGAGAATGAGCAGTTCTTC. It specifies CSVEGLAGENEQFF. The rearrangement joins TRBV29-1 to TRBJ2-1, with 10 bases aligning to TRBD2. The V and J ends lost 1 base and 7 bases, in that order; junction bases with no gene match: 4. Germline V CDR1 and CDR2: SQVTM, ANQGSEA. The CDR3 loop spans 14 amino acids.

The CDR3 sequence: CAISESDIADQPQHF. As DNA, the CDR3 is TGTGCCATCAGTGAGTCGGACATTGCGGATCAGCCCCAGCATTTT. This rearrangement joins TRBV10-3 to TRBJ1-5; perhaps TRBD1 as D (5 bases). Germline V lookup: CDR1 ENHRY, CDR2 SYGVKD. The V end lost 0 bases, the J end lost 5 bases, and 11 bases lay between the germline ends. The CDR3 length is 15 residues.

This chain joins TRBV27 and TRBJ1-1; possible D gene TRBD1, 5 bases. This CDR3 is built from 19 residues. Per the germline V gene, CDR1 is MNHEY and CDR2 is SMNVEV (reference sequence). Trimming removed 5 bases at V and 0 bases at J, with 25 bases between. CDR3 loop: CASSPYPQTGGSLNTEAFF. The CDR3 DNA follows: TGTGCCAGCAGTCCATATCCCCAAACAGGAGGCAGTTTGAACACTGAAGCTTTCTTT.

The chain couples TRBV4-3 to TRBJ2-7; 13 nucleotides match TRBD2. Germline trimming cut 1 base from V and 3 bases from J; bases unmatched to any gene: 9. The CDR3 sequence is 18 residues long. Germline values: CDR1 LGHNA, CDR2 YSLEER. The CDR3 reads CASSQATSGGSPFYEQYF. As DNA, the CDR3 is TGCGCCAGCAGCCAAGCGACTAGCGGGGGGAGCCCATTCTACGAGCAGTACTTC.

The chain combines TRBV28 with TRBJ2-2; 7 nucleotides match TRBD2. The CDR3 runs to 16 residues. The V gene end was trimmed by 2 bases and the J gene end by 6 bases; junction bases not matched to a gene: 9. In germline, CDR1 is MDHEN, CDR2 SYDVKM. The CDR3: CASSLQREGLSGELFF. The CDR3 DNA follows: TGTGCCAGCAGTTTACAGCGGGAAGGTCTCTCCGGGGAGCTGTTTTTT.

This chain joins TRBV5-4 and TRBJ1-4; TRBD1 matches 7 bases. Trimming took 5 bases from V and 10 from J; bases not matched to a gene: 8. The CDR3 runs to 13 residues. Germline-derived CDR1 and CDR2 are SGHNT and YYREEE (reference sequence). CDR3 in amino acids: CASRAGTEGKLFF. CDR3 coding DNA: TGTGCCAGCAGGGCTGGGACAGAAGGAAAACTGTTTTTT.

This chain links TRBV6-5 with TRBJ2-7, with D perhaps being TRBD1 or TRBD2 (6 bases each). The V end was cut by 0 bases, the J end by 2 bases, with 14 bases between. The CDR3 length is 16 residues. The germline V gene encodes CDR1 MNHEY and CDR2 SVGAGI. The CDR3 DNA is TGTGCCAGCAGTTACTCCGTCAGGGGACTTCCCTACGAGCAGTACTTC. It is translated as CASSYSVRGLPYEQYF.

V is TRBV29-1 and J is TRBJ2-5, with 9 positions matching TRBD1. Germline CDR1 SQVTM, CDR2 ANQGSEA. The CDR3 totals 14 residues. V was pared by 6 bases and J by 3 bases, with 8 bases of the junction left unmatched. The CDR3, as DNA: TGCAGCGTAAGGGACAGGGAGACAGAAGAGACCCAGTACTTC. Protein: CSVRDRETEETQYF.

The chain combines TRBV19 with TRBJ2-7, with D unclear. The germline gives CDR1 LNHDA, CDR2 SQIVND (reference sequence). The ends were cut back, 7 bases at V and 2 bases at J, with 21 bases in the middle. The CDR3 is 16 amino acids. The CDR3 loop reads CASTPNPWKWPYEQYF. The CDR3 nucleotides read TGTGCCAGTACCCCAAATCCGTGGAAGTGGCCCTACGAGCAGTACTTC.

The chain employs TRBV4-2 and TRBJ2-1; D uncertain. Looked up from germline, CDR1 is LGHNA and CDR2 is YNFKEQ. Deletions cut 1 base from V and 7 bases from J, with 14 bases between. This CDR3 spans 15 amino acids. The CDR3, as DNA: TGTGCCAGCAGCCAAGTTATTAGTGGTCGGAATGAGCAGTTCTTC. Encoded protein: CASSQVISGRNEQFF.

This chain connects TRBV7-9 to TRBJ1-2; tentatively, D is TRBD1 (6 bases). The germline V gene encodes CDR1 SEHNR and CDR2 FQNEAQ (reference sequence). The CDR3 sequence is 17 residues long. With 7 bases removed from V and 4 bases from J, the gap between germline ends came to 25 bases. The CDR3 coding sequence is TGTGCCAGCACCCCCGACGGTGGTCGGGGGCTCGGCTATGGCTACACCTTC. Amino acids: CASTPDGGRGLGYGYTF. Drawing the rest from reference TRBV7-9 and TRBJ1-2, the complete variable domain is DTGVSQNPRHKITKRGQNVTFRCDPISEHNRLYWYRQTLGQGPEFLTYFQNEAQLEKSRLLSDRFSAERPKGSFSTLEIQRTEQGDSAMYLCASTPDGGRGLGYGYTFGSGTRLTVV.

The chain's CDR3 is CASSFIRGGRETQYF. CDR3 nucleotide sequence: TGTGCCAGCAGCTTCATTCGAGGGGGTAGAGAGACCCAGTACTTC. The rearrangement links TRBV7-9 to TRBJ2-5; maybe TRBD1 (6 bases). CDR1 is SEHNR, CDR2 FQNEAQ, per germline (reference sequence). The V gene lost 3 bases and the J gene lost 4 bases, with 15 bases spanning the gap. The CDR3 length is 15 residues.

V usage is TRBV4-1 and J usage is TRBJ1-2; maybe TRBD1 (5 bases). The CDR3 length is 15 residues. Trimming cost V 0 bases and J 5 bases, with 13 bases left between them. Germline CDR1 is MGHRA and CDR2 is YSYEKL. The CDR3 DNA sequence: TGCGCCAGCAGCCAAGATCGGGCAGGGTGGTATGGCTACACCTTC. Protein: CASSQDRAGWYGYTF.

The V gene is TRBV6-6, the J gene TRBJ2-7, with D uncertain. Germline V gene data show CDR1 as MNHNY and CDR2 as SVGAGI (reference sequence). V shed 5 bases and J shed 4 bases, with 18 bases lying between them. This CDR3 spans 15 amino acids. This CDR3 is CASSPRLSPRYEQYF. CDR3 DNA: TGTGCCAGCAGTCCTCGACTCTCGCCGCGTTACGAGCAGTACTTC.

The genes are TRBV14 and TRBJ2-2; D is unresolved. Germline CDR1 and CDR2: SGHDN and FVKESK. This CDR3 is built from 18 residues. Trimming removed 0 bases from V and 6 bases from J, with 20 bases in between. CDR3 in DNA: TGTGCCAGCAGCCAAGATCAAAAACCGTATGGCCCTTCCGGGGAGCTGTTTTTT. Amino acids: CASSQDQKPYGPSGELFF.

This rearrangement joins TRBV12-5 to TRBJ2-7; D gene uncertain. The CDR3 length is 14 residues. Trimming took 4 bases from V and 4 from J, leaving 14 bases between them. In germline, CDR1 is LGHNT, CDR2 FRNRAP. The CDR3 DNA reads TGTGCTAGTGGTTCCCCCTCTCGTGGGTACGAGCAGTACTTC. It specifies CASGSPSRGYEQYF.

This sequence joins TRBV5-8 and TRBJ1-2; maybe TRBD1 (5 bases). The length of the CDR3 is 14 residues. V was cut by 1 base and J by 7 bases, with 14 bases left in between. Per germline, CDR1 SGHTS and CDR2 YDEGEE. DNA of the CDR3: TGTGCCAGCAGCTTGCCGGCAGGGCCGGGTGGCTACACCTTC. This translates into CASSLPAGPGGYTF.

CDR3 amino acids: CASSDGGGAYGYTF. The CDR3 DNA reads TGTGCCAGCAGCGACGGAGGGGGGGCTTATGGCTACACCTTC. The chain couples TRBV7-9 to TRBJ1-2; maybe TRBD1 (6 bases). Trimming took off 5 bases at V and 5 bases at J, with 15 bases between the two ends. Germline loops: CDR1 SEHNR, CDR2 FQNEAQ (reference sequence). This CDR3 region has 14 residues.

The genes are TRBV6-5 and TRBJ2-1, with no clear D. The ends were cut back, 2 bases at V and 7 bases at J, with 3 bases in the middle. This CDR3 contains 11 residues. Germline CDR1 is MNHEY and CDR2 is SVGAGI. The CDR3: CASSYDNEQFF. CDR3 coding DNA: TGTGCCAGCAGTTACGATAATGAGCAGTTCTTC.

This clone was detected once. The genes are TRBV5-6 and TRBJ2-7; perhaps TRBD2 as D (5 bases). CDR1 is SGHDT and CDR2 is YYEEEE in the germline V gene. The V and J ends lost 4 bases and 6 bases respectively, with 20 bases between them. This CDR3 is 15 amino acids long. CDR3: CASSQHLAVGSEQYF. The DNA for the CDR3 is TGTGCCAGCAGCCAACATCTAGCTGTCGGCTCCGAGCAGTACTTC.

The chain carries TRBV4-1 and TRBJ2-7; possibly TRBD1 for D (6 bases). V gave up 3 bases and J gave up 2 bases, with 20 bases separating them. CDR3 size: 17 residues. Germline CDR1 and CDR2: MGHRA and YSYEKL. CDR3 protein: CASSHGTREPSPYEQYF. DNA for the CDR3: TGCGCCAGCAGCCATGGGACACGGGAACCTTCCCCCTACGAGCAGTACTTC.